This T cell receptor beta chain appears in the sequencing data of a study of beta chain features in type 1 diabetes. Since all of the isolated RNA was reverse transcribed, expressed TCRB transcripts were what got sequenced. Data came from immunoSEQ multiplex PCR; TCRdb stores just in-frame clones and leaves some out. This sample yields a few hundred thousand clones, of which around an eighth are seen a single time; 0.0095% to 0.011% belongs to the top ten. This clone was detected a few times. What it binds is unknown. This CDR3 has 14 residues. The V segment lost 0 bases and the J segment 9 bases; nucleotides outside the gene matches: 4. Per germline, CDR1 SGHNT and CDR2 YYREEE (reference sequence). Whole-study findings and limits: For type 1 diabetes patients, VDJ junctions showed fewer insertions and more deletions. When Type 1 diabetes patients were examined, their TCRB CDR3s proved moderately but significantly shorter in all four CD4+ subsets.

V and J are TRBV5-4 and TRBJ2-4; 9 nucleotides agree with TRBD1. The TCR was taken from a young woman with type 1 diabetes. Material for sequencing was naive CD4+ T cells from blood. The CDR3 loop is CASSLAGQGSIQYF. Written as DNA, the CDR3 is TGTGCCAGCAGCTTGGCGGGACAGGGTTCCATTCAGTACTTC.